Listed below are T cell receptor beta chains from one sample, sequenced in a study of blood T cell repertoires in COVID-19. The assay was immunoSEQ multiplex PCR, and TCRdb's table has in-frame clones only and misses some. Of some 150,000 clones in the sample, around 83% are singletons; the top ten hold roughly 1%. Material for sequencing was peripheral blood. Receptor source: a man aged 40-50 years with acute or convalescent COVID-19. The CDR3 runs from the conserved cysteine through the conserved F or W. Each record gives: D gene, clone size, V gene, J gene, CDR3 DNA, CDR3 protein. D genes are given only for firm matches. Expanded clones are given a class, and other clones once, few, many or no size at all.

D: -; size: -; V: TRBV5-6; J: TRBJ2-7; DNA: TGTGCCAGCAGGCTCCTCCGGGTCAAGGAAAAGGTACAGTACTTC; CDR3: CASRLLRVKEKVQYF
D: -; size: -; V: TRBV7-2; J: TRBJ1-4; DNA: TGTGCCAGCAGCTCGGACACATCAACTAATGAAAAACTGTTTTTT; CDR3: CASSSDTSTNEKLFF
D: -; size: -; V: TRBV19; J: TRBJ1-4; DNA: TGTGCCAGTAGTCGGACATATTATAATGAAAAACTGTTTTTT; CDR3: CASSRTYYNEKLFF
D: -; size: -; V: TRBV18; J: TRBJ2-7; DNA: TGTGCCAGCTCACCAACTCAAAACTCCTACGAGCAGTACTTC; CDR3: CASSPTQNSYEQYF
D: -; size: -; V: TRBV6-2/TRBV6-3; J: TRBJ1-2; DNA: TGTGCCAGCAGTGCTGTGACAGTCTATGGCTACACCTTC; CDR3: CASSAVTVYGYTF
D: TRBD1; size: -; V: TRBV5-1; J: TRBJ1-2; DNA: TGCGCCAGCAACTCCGGACAGGGGATTAACTATGGCTACACCTTC; CDR3: CASNSGQGINYGYTF
D: TRBD2; size: -; V: TRBV6-2/TRBV6-3; J: TRBJ2-1; DNA: TGTGCCAGCAGTGATCTAGCGGGGGGGCCTATCGATGAGCAGTTCTTC; CDR3: CASSDLAGGPIDEQFF
D: -; size: -; V: TRBV6-5; J: TRBJ2-1; DNA: TGTGCCAGCTCGAGACAGGAGTTTATCGGTGAGCAGTTCTTC; CDR3: CASSRQEFIGEQFF
D: -; size: -; V: TRBV2; J: TRBJ1-2; DNA: TGTGCCAGCAGTGACCCTCAGGGGAGCTATGGCTACACCTTC; CDR3: CASSDPQGSYGYTF
D: TRBD2; size: -; V: TRBV3-1/TRBV3-2; J: TRBJ2-7; DNA: TGTGCCAGCAGCCAAGATTCGGCGGGGGGGCCCTACGAGCAGTACTTC; CDR3: CASSQDSAGGPYEQYF
D: TRBD2; size: -; V: TRBV6-5; J: TRBJ2-3; DNA: TGTGCCAGCAGACTAGCGGGTACAGATACGCAGTATTTT; CDR3: CASRLAGTDTQYF
D: TRBD1; size: -; V: TRBV7-9; J: TRBJ2-2; DNA: TGTGCCAGCAGCCAGACAGGGGCCCTGAACACCGGGGAGCTGTTTTTT; CDR3: CASSQTGALNTGELFF
D: -; size: -; V: TRBV7-3; J: TRBJ1-5; DNA: TGTGCCAGCAGAGTCCACAGGATCGATAGCAATCAGCCCCAGCATTTT; CDR3: CASRVHRIDSNQPQHF
D: -; size: -; V: TRBV7-2; J: TRBJ1-4; DNA: TGTGCCAGCAAGCTTTCCCCAACTAATGAAAAACTGTTTTTT; CDR3: CASKLSPTNEKLFF
D: -; size: -; V: TRBV2; J: TRBJ1-4; DNA: TGTGCCAGCAGTGAAGCCGACCCTAGGGGGAGACTGTTTTTT; CDR3: CASSEADPRGRLFF
D: -; size: -; V: TRBV30; J: TRBJ2-7; DNA: TGTGCCTGGAGCCTGGGACACTCCTACGAGCAGTACTTC; CDR3: CAWSLGHSYEQYF
D: -; size: once; V: TRBV3-1/TRBV3-2; J: TRBJ2-1; DNA: TGTGCCAGCAGCCAAGGCGGTCTAGCGATCTACAATGAGCAGTTCTTC; CDR3: CASSQGGLAIYNEQFF
D: -; size: -; V: TRBV7-9; J: TRBJ2-4; DNA: TGTGCCAGCAGCTTAAATTATGGCGGGGCCATTCAGTACTTC; CDR3: CASSLNYGGAIQYF
D: TRBD1; size: -; V: TRBV11-2; J: TRBJ2-7; DNA: TGTGCCAGCAGCCCCCTGGACAGGGGCGACGAGCAGTACTTC; CDR3: CASSPLDRGDEQYF
D: -; size: -; V: TRBV14; J: TRBJ1-3; DNA: TGTGCCAGCAGGGACGGGATTTCTGGAAACACCATATATTTT; CDR3: CASRDGISGNTIYF
D: TRBD2; size: once; V: TRBV11-2; J: TRBJ2-1; DNA: TGTGCCAGCAGCCCCTCGGGTAGCGGGGGCTACAATGAGCAGTTCTTC; CDR3: CASSPSGSGGYNEQFF
D: TRBD1; size: -; V: TRBV11-2; J: TRBJ1-2; DNA: TGTGCCAGCAGCTTAGGTCGACAGGGGAAGACCTTC; CDR3: CASSLGRQGKTF
D: TRBD2; size: -; V: TRBV6-5; J: TRBJ2-3; DNA: TGTGCCAGCAAATCCGGGACTAGGGCAGATACGCAGTATTTT; CDR3: CASKSGTRADTQYF
D: -; size: -; V: TRBV4-3; J: TRBJ1-4; DNA: TGCGCCAGCAGCCAAGACAGTTCTAATGAAAAACTGTTTTTT; CDR3: CASSQDSSNEKLFF
D: -; size: few; V: TRBV5-4; J: TRBJ1-1; DNA: TGTGCCAGCAGCCCCGGCATTCGCATGGAGGCTGAAGCTTTCTTT; CDR3: CASSPGIRMEAEAFF
D: -; size: -; V: TRBV28; J: TRBJ2-2; DNA: TGTGCCAGCAGAAAGGCAGGGATCCTGAACACCGGGGAGCTGTTTTTT; CDR3: CASRKAGILNTGELFF
D: TRBD1; size: -; V: TRBV27; J: TRBJ2-7; DNA: TGTGCCAGCAGTTTAAAAGGGACAGGGGTCGCCTACGAGCAGTACTTC; CDR3: CASSLKGTGVAYEQYF
D: -; size: -; V: TRBV2; J: TRBJ2-7; DNA: TGTGCCAGCAGTGGACAGGCGAGGGAGCAGTACTTC; CDR3: CASSGQAREQYF
D: TRBD1; size: -; V: TRBV20-1; J: TRBJ1-6; DNA: TGCAGTGCTAGTAGGACAGGGGGTTCGACACCCCTCCACTTT; CDR3: CSASRTGGSTPLHF
D: TRBD1; size: -; V: TRBV12-5; J: TRBJ1-2; DNA: TGTGCTAGTGGTTATCAGGGGGCGCGAGGCTACACCTTC; CDR3: CASGYQGARGYTF